This TCR beta chain originates from a study of shared clonotypes between healthy human individuals. V lost 2 bases, J lost 5 bases, and 10 bases lay in between. This CDR3 comprises 13 residues. Germline V gene data show CDR1 as GTSNPN and CDR2 as SVGIG (reference sequence). Profiling relied on immunoSEQ multiplex PCR, and the TCRdb table lists in-frame clones only, not all of them. Of roughly 1.4 million clones listed, 98% to 99% are singletons. The chain uses TRBV30 and TRBJ1-5; D unresolved. The sequence derives from a man aged 25-45 years in good health. Material: naive CD4+ T cells sorted from blood. Subset denoted: CD45RA+ positively selected. CDR3 coding DNA: TGTGCCTGGAGTAAGAAGTGGGATCAGCCCCAGCATTTT. Amino acid sequence: CAWSKKWDQPQHF.